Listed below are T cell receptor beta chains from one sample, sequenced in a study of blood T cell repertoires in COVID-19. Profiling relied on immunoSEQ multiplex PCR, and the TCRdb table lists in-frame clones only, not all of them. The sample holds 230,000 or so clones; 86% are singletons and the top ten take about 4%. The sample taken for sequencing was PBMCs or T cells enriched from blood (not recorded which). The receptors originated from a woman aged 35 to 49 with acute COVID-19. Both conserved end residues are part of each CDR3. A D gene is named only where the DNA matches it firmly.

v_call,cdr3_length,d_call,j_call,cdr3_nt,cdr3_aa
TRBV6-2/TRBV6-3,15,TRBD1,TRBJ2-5,TGTGCCAGCAGTGACCGGGACAGGGGGCGGGAGACCCAGTACTTC,CASSDRDRGRETQYF
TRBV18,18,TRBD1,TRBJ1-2,TGTGCCAGCTCACTGATCACTACCATGGGACAGGGGGCATTTGGCTACACCTTC,CASSLITTMGQGAFGYTF
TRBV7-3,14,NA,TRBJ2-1,TGTGCCAGCAGCCGTACAGGGACCCCCAATGAGCAGTTCTTC,CASSRTGTPNEQFF
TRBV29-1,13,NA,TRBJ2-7,TGCAGCGTTGGTAGAGCTAACTCCTACGAGCAGTACTTC,CSVGRANSYEQYF
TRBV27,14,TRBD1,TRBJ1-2,TGTGCCAGCAGTACACGGGACAGGGCTTATGGCTACACCTTC,CASSTRDRAYGYTF
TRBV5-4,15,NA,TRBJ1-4,TGTGCCAGCAGCTTGGATCCTTCGGGGAATGAAAAACTGTTTTTT,CASSLDPSGNEKLFF
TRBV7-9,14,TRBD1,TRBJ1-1,TGTGCCAGCAGCCAGGACAGGACGAACACTGAAGCTTTCTTT,CASSQDRTNTEAFF
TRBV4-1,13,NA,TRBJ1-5,TGCGCCAGCAGCCAACTCGTCCTTCAGCCCCAGCATTTT,CASSQLVLQPQHF
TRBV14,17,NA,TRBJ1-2,TGTGCCAGCAGCCAAGCGCTCCAGGGCGTGCGATTGTTCGGCTACACCTTC,CASSQALQGVRLFGYTF
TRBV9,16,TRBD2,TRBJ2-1,TGTGCCAGCAGCCCGAGACTAGCGGGTAACTACAATGAGCAGTTCTTC,CASSPRLAGNYNEQFF
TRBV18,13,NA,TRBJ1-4,TGTGCCAGCTCACCGTTGCGGGGGGAAAAACTGTTTTTT,CASSPLRGEKLFF
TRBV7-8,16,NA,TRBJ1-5,TGTGCCAGCAGCCCGGGGGGGGGCGCTAGCAATCAGCCCCAGCATTTT,CASSPGGGASNQPQHF